A selection of T cell receptor beta chains follows, all from one sample in a study of STAT5B mutations in CD4+ large granular lymphocyte leukemia. Measured with immunoSEQ multiplex PCR; TCRdb has only the in-frame clones, and not every one. The sample yields 37,000 or so clones, approximately 84% seen once. Material for sequencing was CD4+ T cells from blood buffy coats. The receptors were sampled from a human donor in good health. Both conserved end residues are part of each CDR3. Each record gives: V gene, CDR3 length, J gene, CDR3 protein.

>TRBV4-1|16|TRBJ2-2
CASSLGREWKTGELFF
>TRBV7-2|12|TRBJ2-7
CASSPYLGDAYF
>TRBV6-1|14|TRBJ2-7
CATKGLAGGYEQYF
>TRBV6-6|14|TRBJ2-5
CASGTSGRLETQYF
>TRBV6-5|15|TRBJ1-1
CASSYGIQGDTEAFF
>TRBV5-6|12|TRBJ2-5
CASSRYQETQYF
>TRBV6-5|15|TRBJ2-7
CASSYSGTGGLEQYF
>TRBV5-4|15|TRBJ2-1
CASSLVRGVLDEQFF
>TRBV5-1|15|TRBJ2-1
CASSSTSGTYNEQFF
>TRBV9|14|TRBJ1-1
CASSVTGESAEAFF
>TRBV27|12|TRBJ2-1
CASSGGQGLQFF
>TRBV30|13|TRBJ2-7
CAWSVSGEGEQYF
>TRBV30|14|TRBJ1-2
CAWSWTGVNYGYTF
>TRBV30|14|TRBJ1-1
CAWSVGGWGTEAFF
>TRBV2|12|TRBJ2-5
CASSLNQETQYF
>TRBV4-3|16|TRBJ2-5
CASSQGSAGAGETQYF
>TRBV18|12|TRBJ1-1
CASSSPVTEAFF
>TRBV25-1|15|TRBJ1-5
CASSAGGKGNQPQHF
>TRBV25-1|16|TRBJ2-5
CASSEPTQGFVETQYF
>TRBV5-4|16|TRBJ2-2
CASSTGTSRSFGELFF
>TRBV6-6|11|TRBJ2-3
CASRNQDTQYF
>TRBV6-5|16|TRBJ2-7
CASSYDAGGAAYEQYF
>TRBV7-2|17|TRBJ1-6
CASSLVGASSYNSPLHF
>TRBV6-5|13|TRBJ2-4
CASRRTLRNIQYF
>TRBV6-5|16|TRBJ2-7
CASSYSLSGLRYEQYF
>TRBV10-2|17|TRBJ2-1
CASSESVWREKYNEQFF
>TRBV6-1|13|TRBJ2-7
CASRPGISYEQYF
>TRBV21-1|14|TRBJ2-7
CASTRRFRTYEQYF
>TRBV11-2|19|TRBJ2-7
CASSLLPRIRDRFFGEQYF
>TRBV7-2|16|TRBJ2-2
CASSPFRDRVTGELFF
>TRBV6-5|14|TRBJ1-4
CASSNRRTNEKLFF
>TRBV29-1|12|TRBJ2-7
CSVAVAPYEQYF
>TRBV19|16|TRBJ2-1
CATPTCGGLSYNEQFF
>TRBV7-8|16|TRBJ2-2
CASSPRWGGDTGELFF
>TRBV6-1|13|TRBJ1-2
CASNGLNVGGYTF
>TRBV5-6|13|TRBJ2-7
CASSRDVPYEQYF
>TRBV14|15|TRBJ2-5
CASSQPAEYQETQYF
>TRBV27|15|TRBJ2-3
CASSWRGPSTDTQYF